These T cell receptor beta chains were read from a single sample in a study of beta chain features in type 1 diabetes. The table came from immunoSEQ multiplex PCR; TCRdb's copy has only in-frame clones and leaves some out. The sample carries hundreds of thousands of clones, about 14% recorded once. Sequencing used naive CD4+ T cells from blood. The receptors derive from a man between 18 and 35 years old in good health. The CDR3 runs from the conserved cysteine through the conserved F or W. Fields, in order: CDR3 protein, CDR3 DNA, D gene, J gene, V gene, clone size. D genes are given only for firm matches. Not all rows give a size; the values are once, few, many and, for expanded clones, a class.

CDR3 protein: CASSQTYEQYF
CDR3 DNA: TGTGCCAGCAGTCAAACCTACGAGCAGTACTTC
D gene: -
J gene: TRBJ2-7
V gene: TRBV28
clone size: -

CDR3 protein: CAISGNSGGPTETQYF
CDR3 DNA: TGTGCCATCAGTGGAAATAGCGGGGGCCCTACAGAGACCCAGTACTTC
D gene: TRBD2
J gene: TRBJ2-5
V gene: TRBV10-3
clone size: -

CDR3 protein: CASSVGMEGYGYTF
CDR3 DNA: TGTGCCAGCAGCGTAGGCATGGAAGGTTATGGCTACACCTTC
D gene: -
J gene: TRBJ1-2
V gene: TRBV9
clone size: few

CDR3 protein: CSVRPDRDLAKNIQYF
CDR3 DNA: TGCAGCGTCCGACCGGACAGGGATCTGGCCAAAAACATTCAGTACTTC
D gene: TRBD1
J gene: TRBJ2-4
V gene: TRBV29-1
clone size: -

CDR3 protein: CASSLPGGPNIQYF
CDR3 DNA: TGTGCCAGCAGCTTACCAGGGGGTCCCAACATTCAGTACTTC
D gene: TRBD1
J gene: TRBJ2-4
V gene: TRBV7-2
clone size: -

CDR3 protein: CASSSRWGTLSYNEQFF
CDR3 DNA: TGTGCCAGCAGCTCCCGTTGGGGAACGCTCTCCTACAATGAGCAGTTCTTC
D gene: -
J gene: TRBJ2-1
V gene: TRBV7-2
clone size: few

CDR3 protein: CASSLGTGGDQPQHF
CDR3 DNA: TGTGCCAGCAGCTTGGGGACAGGGGGCGATCAGCCCCAGCATTTT
D gene: TRBD1
J gene: TRBJ1-5
V gene: TRBV5-4
clone size: -

CDR3 protein: CASSQELARNQPQHF
CDR3 DNA: TGCGCCAGCAGCCAAGAGTTGGCAAGGAATCAGCCCCAGCATTTT
D gene: -
J gene: TRBJ1-5
V gene: TRBV4-1
clone size: few

CDR3 protein: CASSAGRVMNTEAFF
CDR3 DNA: TGTGCCAGCAGTGCGGGACGGGTGATGAACACTGAAGCTTTCTTT
D gene: -
J gene: TRBJ1-1
V gene: TRBV6-1
clone size: -

CDR3 protein: CASRLEGLAGAGELFF
CDR3 DNA: TGCGCCAGCAGACTGGAGGGACTAGCGGGGGCCGGGGAGCTGTTTTTT
D gene: TRBD2
J gene: TRBJ2-2
V gene: TRBV5-1
clone size: few

CDR3 protein: CASSFNPPGNTEAFF
CDR3 DNA: TGTGCCAGCAGTTTTAACCCCCCGGGTAACACTGAAGCTTTCTTT
D gene: -
J gene: TRBJ1-1
V gene: TRBV27
clone size: -

CDR3 protein: CASSLGIQPQHF
CDR3 DNA: TGTGCCAGCAGCTTAGGGATTCAGCCCCAGCATTTT
D gene: -
J gene: TRBJ1-5
V gene: TRBV7-2
clone size: few

CDR3 protein: CAISESQVVTNEKLFF
CDR3 DNA: TGTGCCATCAGTGAGTCGCAGGTCGTGACTAATGAAAAACTGTTTTTT
D gene: -
J gene: TRBJ1-4
V gene: TRBV10-3
clone size: few

CDR3 protein: CASTLRKGAGEQFF
CDR3 DNA: TGTGCCAGTACCCTAAGGAAAGGGGCGGGTGAGCAGTTCTTC
D gene: -
J gene: TRBJ2-1
V gene: TRBV19
clone size: few

CDR3 protein: CASSLVGGVGSSYEQYF
CDR3 DNA: TGTGCCAGCAGCTTAGTAGGTGGGGTTGGGTCGTCCTACGAGCAGTACTTC
D gene: -
J gene: TRBJ2-7
V gene: TRBV7-2
clone size: -

CDR3 protein: CASSLVGTGLNTEAFF
CDR3 DNA: TGCGCCAGCAGCTTGGTTGGGACAGGGTTGAACACTGAAGCTTTCTTT
D gene: TRBD1
J gene: TRBJ1-1
V gene: TRBV5-1
clone size: few

CDR3 protein: CASSLPTGGVYGYTF
CDR3 DNA: TGTGCCAGCAGCTTACCGACAGGGGGGGTCTATGGCTACACCTTC
D gene: TRBD1
J gene: TRBJ1-2
V gene: TRBV7-2
clone size: -

CDR3 protein: CASSKYRARVNEQFF
CDR3 DNA: TGTGCCAGCAGCAAATACAGGGCACGGGTTAATGAGCAGTTCTTC
D gene: -
J gene: TRBJ2-1
V gene: TRBV6-5
clone size: -

CDR3 protein: CAAAKEGNTIYF
CDR3 DNA: TGTGCCGCGGCCAAAGAAGGAAACACCATATATTTT
D gene: -
J gene: TRBJ1-3
V gene: TRBV7-9
clone size: few

CDR3 protein: CASSSSRRGGYTF
CDR3 DNA: TGTGCCAGCAGTTCATCCAGACGGGGAGGCTACACCTTC
D gene: -
J gene: TRBJ1-2
V gene: TRBV27
clone size: -

CDR3 protein: CASIPVGGSRSYEQYF
CDR3 DNA: TGTGCCAGCATCCCCGTAGGGGGGTCCCGCTCCTACGAGCAGTACTTC
D gene: -
J gene: TRBJ2-7
V gene: TRBV7-2
clone size: -

CDR3 protein: CASSFQTGVKRTQYF
CDR3 DNA: TGTGCCAGCAGTTTTCAGACAGGCGTCAAGAGGACCCAGTACTTC
D gene: -
J gene: TRBJ2-5
V gene: TRBV28
clone size: few

CDR3 protein: CASRPPDRGPIYGYTF
CDR3 DNA: TGTGCCAGCCGGCCCCCCGACCGGGGCCCGATCTATGGCTACACCTTC
D gene: -
J gene: TRBJ1-2
V gene: TRBV5-4
clone size: -

CDR3 protein: CASSPNRDGTNEQYF
CDR3 DNA: TGTGCCAGCTCTCCAAACCGGGACGGGACAAACGAGCAGTACTTC
D gene: -
J gene: TRBJ2-7
V gene: TRBV18
clone size: -

CDR3 protein: CASYRLDTQYF
CDR3 DNA: TGTGCCAGCTATCGCCTGGATACGCAGTATTTT
D gene: -
J gene: TRBJ2-3
V gene: TRBV28
clone size: -

CDR3 protein: CASSFEGQVSYGYTF
CDR3 DNA: TGTGCCAGCAGCTTCGAGGGACAGGTCAGCTATGGCTACACCTTC
D gene: TRBD1
J gene: TRBJ1-2
V gene: TRBV7-9
clone size: few

CDR3 protein: CASSRDINTGELFF
CDR3 DNA: TGTGCCAGCAGCCGGGACATCAACACCGGGGAGCTGTTTTTT
D gene: -
J gene: TRBJ2-2
V gene: TRBV14
clone size: few